This TCR beta chain was retrieved from a study of regulatory T cells in long-lasting Graves disease. Broader study findings: Persistent Graves' patients had lower TCR diversity than newly diagnosed ones.

CDR3-region Arm-PCR and iRepertoire HTBI primers produced the TCR beta libraries. TCRdb re-analysed the multiplex PCR reads in MiXCR, keeping a single row per CDR3 protein. The profile shows 400,000 to 550,000 distinct CDR3 sequences, about 16% of them singletons. For this clonotype: The antigen is undetermined.

Germline V lookup: CDR1 MNHEY, CDR2 SMNVEV (reference sequence). Trimming took 4 bases from V and 0 from J, leaving 14 bases between them. The CDR3 runs to 16 residues. As for time point: newly diagnosed GD, antithyroid drugs for less than 3 months. From PBMCs, RNA was extracted and then used to make the TCR library. These same records also appear under a second study, on T cells in Graves' hyperthyroidism and ophthalmopathy. That paper adds: The model's output predicted ophthalmopathy at a median of roughly 6.9 months prior to onset.

The sample consisted of peripheral blood mononuclear cells (PBMCs), taken at new diagnosis, from a patient treated with antithyroid drugs. The rearrangement uses TRBV27 and TRBJ2-3; D remains ambiguous. The sequence was collected from a woman aged 18-29 years with Graves disease. The CDR3 DNA is TGTGCCAGCAGTTCGTTGGGCCCAACTAGCACAGATACGCAGTATTTT. Its protein is CASSSLGPTSTDTQYF.